The present T cell receptor beta chain was sequenced within a study of CXCR3-negative and CXCR3-positive naive CD8 T cells. Looking at the study overall: For each library, about 1.5 +/- 0.3 million TRB reads were obtained, around 140 million in total.

Findings of the study overall: Similarly elevated diversity marked both naive subsets, with memory CD8+ cells showing far lower diversity.

UMI-labeled TRB cDNA libraries were prepared by 5' RACE. After re-calling the 5' RACE reads, TCRdb lists one entry per CDR3 protein, DNA absent. The sample is made up of 100,000 to 150,000 distinct CDR3 sequences, and the top ten hold 0.25% to 0.35% of it. Definition of naive CD8+ T cells rested on a CD45RO-CCR7+CD27+CD95- profile. The CDR3 sequence is 11 residues long. Per germline, CDR1 SEHNR and CDR2 FQNEAQ (reference sequence). In the case of this clonotype: The antigen is not known.

The chain uses TRBV7-9 and TRBJ1-1. The sequence derives from a human donor in good health. Some clones in this sample may be carry-over from other donors' samples. Sequenced input: naive CXCR3- CD8+ T cells from blood. Sample subset: CD45RO-CCR7+CD27+CD95- naive CD8+ T cells lacking CXCR3 (TNR3-). CDR3 sequence: CATAENTEAFF.